This TCR beta chain is from a study of blood T cell repertoires in COVID-19. For the study at large: There were acute and convalescent COVID-19 samples, and they came from the United States, Italy and Spain. PBMCs, B-cell-depleted T cells, or T cells were the source of the cDNA or gDNA that made up the material.

Per the germline V gene, CDR1 is SGDLS and CDR2 is YYNGEE. Trimming removed 4 bases from V and 8 bases from J, with 18 bases in between. The CDR3 totals 14 residues. Authors' data handling: For nucleated cells, counts were estimated from reference gene primer amplification. Data came from immunoSEQ multiplex PCR; TCRdb stores just in-frame clones and leaves some out. That table supplies the V and J calls and clone size; D and trimming were determined from the DNA. The sample has around 160,000 clones; about 88% are singletons. The sequencing input was peripheral blood. This chain joins TRBV9 and TRBJ1-2, with D perhaps TRBD1 (6 bases). This clonotype originated in a man aged 60-69 years with active or convalescent COVID-19. The CDR3 protein is CASSPLAGAFGYTF. The DNA for the CDR3 is TGTGCCAGCAGCCCTCTGGCAGGGGCTTTCGGCTACACCTTC.